The 27 T cell receptor beta chains in this list originate from one sample, sequenced in a study of T cells in pancreatic ductal adenocarcinoma. Assay: immunoSEQ multiplex PCR; the TCRdb copy retains only in-frame clones and omits some. The profile shows 15,000 to 20,000 clones, around nine tenths of them singletons. The selected patients with pancreatic ductal adenocarcinoma had surgery but no neoadjuvant therapy. The sample comprised PBMCs. These TCRs come from a human donor with pancreatic ductal adenocarcinoma.

This clone was seen only a few times. V usage is TRBV4-3 and J usage is TRBJ2-2, with D tentatively TRBD2 (7 bases). Looked up from germline, CDR1 is LGHNA and CDR2 is YSLEER. The CDR3 runs to 15 residues. V gave up 0 bases and J gave up 5 bases, with 10 bases separating them. DNA of the CDR3: TGCGCCAGCAGCCAAGACCGGGGGGCGACCGGGGAGCTGTTTTTT. As protein: CASSQDRGATGELFF.

The V and J genes are TRBV5-1 and TRBJ1-6; TRBD1 agrees at 7 bases. V gave up 0 bases and J gave up 3 bases; unmatched junction bases: 0. The CDR3 spans 15 residues. Germline loops: CDR1 SGHRS, CDR2 YFSETQ. Here the CDR3 reads CASSLGQGYNSPLHF. In DNA form, the CDR3 reads TGCGCCAGCAGCTTGGGACAGGGCTATAATTCACCCCTCCACTTT.

The chain uses TRBV29-1 and TRBJ1-1; possible D gene TRBD1, 6 bases. This CDR3 has 12 residues. Germline V gives CDR1 SQVTM, CDR2 ANQGSEA. V was clipped by 5 bases and J by 11 bases, with 18 bases between them. The CDR3 DNA sequence: TGCAGCGTTTCCCCGGGACATATGGAGGCTTTCTTT. Residues: CSVSPGHMEAFF. The variable domain in full, with the rest retrieved from reference TRBV29-1 and TRBJ1-1, is SAVISQKPSRDICQRGTSLTIQCQVDSQVTMMFWYRQQPGQSLTLIATANQGSEATYESGFVIDKFPISRPNLTFSTLTVSNMSPEDSSIYLCSVSPGHMEAFFGQGTRLTVV.

The V gene is TRBV19, the J gene TRBJ2-3; 8 bases are a match to TRBD1. The trim removed 5 bases at V and 4 bases at J, leaving 8 bases unmatched. CDR1 and CDR2 from the germline V gene are LNHDA and SQIVND (reference sequence). The CDR3 consists of 15 residues. The CDR3 DNA reads as TGTGCCAGTAGTCCTGGGGACAGGAAGGCAGATACGCAGTATTTT. Its protein product is CASSPGDRKADTQYF.

The chain employs TRBV29-1 and TRBJ1-2; tentative D call: TRBD1 (6 bases). Trimming cost V 2 bases and J 4 bases, with 11 bases left between them. CDR3 length equals 13 residues. Germline CDR1 SQVTM, CDR2 ANQGSEA. The CDR3 DNA follows: TGCAGCGTTGAATCGCAGGGGTCCTATGGCTACACCTTC. Encoded protein: CSVESQGSYGYTF.

V gene TRBV6-6 combines with J gene TRBJ2-1, with a possible D match to TRBD1 (5 bases). This CDR3 contains 13 residues. Deletions cut 9 bases from V and 2 bases from J, with 11 bases between. The V gene's germline CDR1 is MNHNY and CDR2 SVGAGI (reference sequence). The CDR3 spells CASAPGPYNEQFF. The CDR3, as DNA: TGTGCCAGTGCGCCAGGGCCCTACAATGAGCAGTTCTTC.

This chain links TRBV28 with TRBJ2-2; D is ambiguous. Germline-derived CDR1 and CDR2 are MDHEN and SYDVKM. Trimming removed 1 base from V and 1 base from J, with 4 bases in between. The CDR3 loop spans 14 amino acids. CDR3 region: CASSLSLNTGELFF. The CDR3 DNA sequence: TGTGCCAGCAGTTTATCCTTGAACACCGGGGAGCTGTTTTTT. Based on the CDR3 plus reference TRBV28 and TRBJ2-2, the full variable domain is DVKVTQSSRYLVKRTGEKVFLECVQDMDHENMFWYRQDPGLGLRLIYFSYDVKMKEKGDIPEGYSVSREKKERFSLILESASTNQTSMYLCASSLSLNTGELFFGEGSRLTVL.

V gene TRBV28 combines with J gene TRBJ1-2, with TRBD1 matching 10 bases. This CDR3 is built from 13 residues. Germline V CDR1 and CDR2: MDHEN, SYDVKM. V was pared by 7 bases and J by 4 bases, with 3 bases of the junction left unmatched. CDR3 in DNA: TGTGCCAGCACGACAGGGGGCAGCTATGGCTACACCTTC. Encoded protein: CASTTGGSYGYTF.

This chain uses TRBV5-1 with TRBJ2-3; 7 bases agree with TRBD2. The length of the CDR3 is 14 residues. CDR1 is SGHRS and CDR2 is YFSETQ in the germline V gene. The ends lost 7 bases at V and 3 bases at J; junction bases unmatched: 8. CDR3 in amino acids: CASLFSGPTDTQYF. CDR3 in DNA: TGCGCCAGCCTTTTTAGCGGGCCTACAGATACGCAGTATTTT. The variable domain in full, completed from reference TRBV5-1 and TRBJ2-3, reads KAGVTQTPRYLIKTRGQQVTLSCSPISGHRSVSWYQQTPGQGLQFLFEYFSETQRNKGNFPGRFSGRQFSNSRSEMNVSTLELGDSALYLCASLFSGPTDTQYFGPGTRLTVL.

The CDR3 bases are TGTGCCAGCTCAGCATTACAAGTCCGCACAGATACGCAGTATTTT. Protein: CASSALQVRTDTQYF. The gene calls are TRBV18 and TRBJ2-3, with unresolved D. Germline loops: CDR1 KGHSH, CDR2 LQKENI. CDR3 size: 15 residues. The V and J ends lost 5 bases and 1 base respectively, with 13 bases between them.

This clone was observed a single time. CDR3 in DNA: TGTGCCAGCAGCCAAGAACCCGGTGGGAACACTGAAGCTTTCTTT. It codes for CASSQEPGGNTEAFF. The chain combines TRBV4-2 with TRBJ1-1; D uncertain. Germline-derived CDR1 and CDR2 are LGHNA and YNFKEQ. The CDR3 sequence is 15 residues long. Trimming left V 0 bases short and J 1 base short, with 9 bases between.

The chain couples TRBV30 to TRBJ2-2, with 12 bases aligning to TRBD2. The CDR3 sequence is 18 residues long. From germline, CDR1 is GTSNPN and CDR2 SVGIG (reference sequence). The V gene end was trimmed by 5 bases and the J gene end by 5 bases; junction bases not matched to a gene: 15. CDR3 sequence reads: CAWDSGDLAGGLTGELFF. CDR3 in DNA: TGTGCCTGGGACTCTGGGGATCTAGCGGGGGGGCTTACCGGGGAGCTGTTTTTT.

The chain employs TRBV7-9 and TRBJ2-5; 7 nucleotides line up with TRBD2. V lost 0 bases to trimming and J lost 3 bases; unmatched junction nucleotides: 4. The germline gives CDR1 SEHNR, CDR2 FQNEAQ (reference sequence). The CDR3 is 15 amino acids. The chain's CDR3 is CASSLALAGEETQYF. DNA of the CDR3: TGTGCCAGCAGCTTAGCGTTGGCGGGGGAAGAGACCCAGTACTTC.

This chain connects TRBV18 to TRBJ2-2, with 7 bases that match TRBD1. Germline V gene lookup returns CDR1 KGHSH and CDR2 LQKENI. This CDR3 region has 16 residues. Trimming at V came to 5 bases and at J to 0 bases, leaving 6 bases not matched to a gene. The CDR3, as DNA: TGTGCCAGCTCAACGACAGGGTTCGCGAACACCGGGGAGCTGTTTTTT. It encodes CASSTTGFANTGELFF.

On this clone itself: An end of the junction differs from the germline gene, which may be a read error. The chain combines TRBV5-5 with TRBJ1-6; no clear D gene. Germline lookup yields CDR1 SGHKS and CDR2 YYEKEE (reference sequence). This CDR3 spans 15 amino acids. The chain's CDR3 is CASSLRYTKNSPLHF. CDR3 in DNA: TGTGCAAGCAGCTTAAGGTATACTAAGAATTCACCCCTCCACTTT.

The genes are TRBV2 and TRBJ1-1, with TRBD1 matching over 9 bases. Germline CDR1 SNHLY, CDR2 FYNNEI. The CDR3 loop spans 14 amino acids. V shed 8 bases and J 1 base; nucleotides not matched to a gene: 5. DNA for the CDR3: TGTGCCAGCTCCGGGACAGGGAAGAACACTGAAGCTTTCTTT. The encoded protein is CASSGTGKNTEAFF.

This sequence joins TRBV2 and TRBJ2-5, with D possibly TRBD2 on 5 matching bases. Germline V gene sequence: CDR1 SNHLY, CDR2 FYNNEI. The germline V and J ends were trimmed by 9 bases and 4 bases, with 18 bases remaining between them. The CDR3 extends over 14 amino acids. The CDR3, as DNA: TGTGCCAGGGGGAGACAATCGGATTTAGAGACCCAGTACTTC. Translating it yields CARGRQSDLETQYF.

The J gene is TRBJ1-6, the V gene TRBV28, with a tentative D call TRBD1 (5 bases). Germline values: CDR1 MDHEN, CDR2 SYDVKM. The CDR3 sequence is 15 residues long. V lost 10 bases to trimming and J lost 9 bases, with 22 bases between them. CDR3 sequence reads: CATLKRGTGPSPLHF. In nucleotides, the CDR3 is TGTGCCACCCTAAAACGAGGAACAGGCCCTTCACCCCTCCACTTT.

The chain is built from TRBV9 and TRBJ2-2, with TRBD1 matching 7 bases. Trimming at V came to 2 bases and at J to 6 bases, leaving 7 bases not matched to a gene. Germline V gives CDR1 SGDLS, CDR2 YYNGEE. The CDR3 consists of 15 residues. Here the CDR3 reads CASSVQPQGAGELFF. CDR3 DNA: TGTGCCAGCAGCGTCCAACCCCAGGGGGCCGGGGAGCTGTTTTTT.

The chain links TRBV7-2 to TRBJ2-5, with 15 positions matching TRBD2. CDR3 size: 16 residues. Looked up from germline, CDR1 is SGHTA and CDR2 is FQGNSA. V shed 5 bases and J 3 bases; nucleotides not matched to a gene: 4. This chain's CDR3 is CASSMGLAGGEETQYF. The CDR3 region has the DNA TGTGCCAGCAGCATGGGACTAGCGGGGGGAGAAGAGACCCAGTACTTC.

V gene TRBV5-1 combines with J gene TRBJ1-1, with 7 bases aligning to TRBD1. The length of the CDR3 is 14 residues. V shed 5 bases and J 5 bases; nucleotides not matched to a gene: 9. CDR1 is SGHRS and CDR2 is YFSETQ in the germline V gene. CDR3 amino acids: CASSTGQVATEAFF. Written as DNA, the CDR3 is TGCGCCAGCAGTACCGGACAGGTTGCGACTGAAGCTTTCTTT. Supplemented by reference TRBV5-1 and TRBJ1-1, the full variable domain reads KAGVTQTPRYLIKTRGQQVTLSCSPISGHRSVSWYQQTPGQGLQFLFEYFSETQRNKGNFPGRFSGRQFSNSRSEMNVSTLELGDSALYLCASSTGQVATEAFFGQGTRLTVV.

This chain connects TRBV7-6 to TRBJ1-1; possibly TRBD1 for D (5 bases). Germline lookup yields CDR1 SGHVS and CDR2 FNYEAQ. V lost 0 bases and J lost 3, with 8 bases in between. CDR3 length: 14 amino acids. CDR3 residues: CASSLAGADTEAFF. The CDR3 DNA follows: TGTGCCAGCAGCTTAGCAGGGGCGGACACTGAAGCTTTCTTT.

V and J are TRBV2 and TRBJ2-2; 7 nucleotides line up with TRBD2. The CDR3 runs to 16 residues. V dropped 2 bases and J dropped 2; count of bases not matched to a gene: 5. Germline lookup yields CDR1 SNHLY and CDR2 FYNNEI. The CDR3 DNA is TGTGCCAGCAGTGAACGTGGCGGGGGAAACACCGGGGAGCTGTTTTTT. Translated, it gives CASSERGGGNTGELFF.

V usage is TRBV5-1 and J usage is TRBJ2-7, with D perhaps matching TRBD1 (5 bases). Germline assignment: CDR1 SGHRS and CDR2 YFSETQ. V lost 2 bases, J lost 8 bases, and 11 bases lay in between. The CDR3 sequence is 12 residues long. As DNA, the CDR3 is TGCGCCAGCAGCTTAGACAGTGGCCAGCAGTACTTC. This codes for CASSLDSGQQYF.

The chain has TRBV7-2 and TRBJ1-4; TRBD1 matches 7 bases. CDR1 and CDR2 from the germline V gene are SGHTA and FQGNSA. The CDR3 is 15 residues long. The V gene end was trimmed by 5 bases and the J gene end by 5 bases; junction bases not matched to a gene: 8. CDR3 amino acids: CASSTPGGLNEKLFF. Here the CDR3 DNA reads TGTGCCAGCAGCACCCCAGGGGGACTGAATGAAAAACTGTTTTTT.

This clone was found a few times. The gene calls are TRBV5-4 and TRBJ2-1; a possible D gene is TRBD2 (6 bases). The germline V gene encodes CDR1 SGHNT and CDR2 YYREEE (reference sequence). This CDR3 is 15 amino acids long. The V end lost 4 bases, the J end lost 7 bases, and 18 bases lay between the germline ends. This CDR3 reads CASSQARDSRNEQFF. In nucleotides, the CDR3 is TGTGCCAGCAGCCAAGCTCGGGACTCCCGAAATGAGCAGTTCTTC.

This chain links TRBV21-1 with TRBJ2-1; the table names TRBD2, a call not compared with the DNA. TRBV21-1 is shown as a pseudogene. The length of the CDR3 is 19 residues. The CDR3 nucleotides read TGTGCCAGCAGCAAAGAACTAGCGGGGGGGCCCGCCCGCTACAATGAGCAGTTCTTC. Its translation is CASSKELAGGPARYNEQFF.